These T cell receptor beta chains were read from a single sample in a study of CD8+ T cells in alopecia areata. The protocol was immunoSEQ multiplex PCR, while the TCRdb copy is restricted to in-frame clones and leaves out a portion. The data hold approximately 140,000 clones, with about nine tenths observed a single time. Sequenced material: CD8+ T cells sorted from blood, taken at week 0. The receptor set was obtained from a human donor with alopecia areata. The CDR3 runs from the conserved cysteine through the conserved F or W. Each record gives: clone size, J gene, D gene, V gene, CDR3 protein, CDR3 DNA. A D gene is named only where the DNA matches it firmly. Clone size is stated in some rows and not others, as once, few, many or a class when expanded.

>.|TRBJ1-1|.|TRBV10-2
CASFWTSAPPEAFF
TGCGCCAGCTTTTGGACATCAGCCCCGCCTGAAGCTTTCTTT
>.|TRBJ1-3|.|TRBV13
CASSLEDASTIYF
TGTGCCAGCAGCTTAGAGGATGCCTCGACCATATATTTT
>.|TRBJ2-1|TRBD2|TRBV19
CATLFGGVVGEQFF
TGTGCCACCCTATTCGGGGGGGTAGTCGGTGAGCAGTTCTTC
>.|TRBJ2-3|TRBD2|TRBV9
CASSPSERELTDTQYF
TGTGCCAGCAGCCCAAGCGAGCGGGAGCTCACAGATACGCAGTATTTT
>.|TRBJ2-2|.|TRBV28
CASSYEAGGELFF
TGTGCCAGCAGTTACGAAGCGGGCGGGGAGCTGTTTTTT
>.|TRBJ2-3|.|TRBV4-1
CASSQGVDTQYF
TGCGCCAGCAGCCAAGGGGTGGATACGCAGTATTTT
>.|TRBJ2-3|TRBD1|TRBV28
CASSLGQESTDTQYF
TGTGCCAGCAGTTTAGGACAGGAGAGCACAGATACGCAGTATTTT
>.|TRBJ2-1|TRBD2|TRBV29-1
CSVLTSGSYNEQFF
TGCAGCGTTCTGACTAGCGGGAGCTACAATGAGCAGTTCTTC
>once|TRBJ1-1|TRBD1|TRBV7-9
CASSPRDRNEAFF
TGTGCCAGCAGCCCTCGGGACAGAAACGAAGCTTTCTTT
>.|TRBJ2-7|TRBD1|TRBV5-5
CASSLGQGAYEQYF
TGTGCCAGCAGCTTGGGGCAGGGGGCGTACGAGCAGTACTTC
>.|TRBJ2-4|.|TRBV27
CASSQNDGSIQYF
TGTGCCAGCAGTCAGAACGATGGAAGCATTCAGTACTTC